The 26 T cell receptor beta chains given below trace back to one sample, sequenced in a study of blood T cells in healthy people across ages. Primed by a sample-barcoded 5' primer and a J-beta primer mix, a second PCR proceeded for 7 to 11 cycles. TCRdb re-derived calls from the 5' RACE reads in MiXCR, one entry per CDR3 protein. The sample yields 780,000 or so distinct CDR3 sequences, just over 55% seen once. Sequencing was carried out using blood. These receptors were collected from a man in his forties in good health.

The V gene is TRBV14, the J gene TRBJ2-5; D ambiguous. CDR1 is SGHDN and CDR2 is FVKESK in the germline V gene. This CDR3 spans 11 amino acids. V was shortened by 4 bases and J by 7 bases, with 7 bases between the two germline ends. This chain's CDR3 is CASSRSGTQYF. The CDR3, as DNA: TGTGCCAGCAGCCGCTCCGGGACCCAGTACTTC.

This clonotype was seen a few times. The V gene is TRBV7-2, the J gene TRBJ2-5, with 7 positions matching TRBD1. Matching the DNA end better, TRBJ2-7 makes the J call doubtful. The germline CDR1 and CDR2 sequences are SGHTA and FQGNSA. The CDR3 extends over 16 amino acids. The CDR3 here is CASSLDVGQAGDEQYF. The DNA for the CDR3 is TGTGCCAGCAGCTTAGACGTTGGACAGGCTGGGGACGAGCAGTACTTC.

The CDR3 nucleotides are TGTGCCAGCAGCCAAGTGACTAGCGGGAAGGTCGAGACCCAGTACTTC. This gives the protein CASSQVTSGKVETQYF. J is TRBJ2-5 and V is TRBV14, with TRBD2 matching over 11 bases. Germline CDR1 and CDR2: SGHDN and FVKESK. The J segment lost 5 bases and the V segment lost 1 base, leaving 6 bases of the junction unmatched. The CDR3 spans 16 residues.

The chain uses TRBV18 and TRBJ2-6; TRBD2 aligns across 7 bases. Germline values: CDR1 KGHSH, CDR2 LQKENI. V trimming: 3 bases; J trimming: 0 bases; junction bases outside the gene matches: 2. CDR3 length: 16 amino acids. As DNA, the CDR3 is TGTGCCAGCTCACCCGGGACTAACTCTGGGGCCAACGTCCTGACTTTC. Its protein is CASSPGTNSGANVLTF.

V is TRBV11-2 and J is TRBJ1-1; a weak D match, TRBD1 (6 bases). Germline V gene data show CDR1 as SGHAT and CDR2 as FQNNGV. Trimming removed 6 bases at V and 5 bases at J, with 19 bases between. The CDR3 has 15 amino acids. The CDR3 sequence is CASRQVTGGGTEAFF. The CDR3, as DNA: TGTGCCAGCAGGCAAGTGACAGGCGGCGGGACTGAAGCTTTCTTT.

This clonotype was seen a few times. The chain uses TRBV4-3 and TRBJ2-1; D is uncertain. The V end was cut by 0 bases, the J end by 8 bases, with 11 bases between. The CDR3 spans 14 residues. The V gene's germline CDR1 is LGHNA and CDR2 YSLEER. The CDR3 DNA reads TGCGCCAGCAGCCAAGATCTGCAGCGCTATGAGCAGTTCTTC. This translates into CASSQDLQRYEQFF.

This chain connects TRBV9 to TRBJ2-3; 8 nucleotides line up with TRBD2. V was pared by 7 bases and J by 2 bases, with 6 bases of the junction left unmatched. CDR1 is SGDLS, CDR2 YYNGEE, per germline. The CDR3 is made up of 14 amino acids. The CDR3 DNA is TGTGCCAGCGGGCGGGGGGACTCCACAGATACGCAGTATTTT. This codes for CASGRGDSTDTQYF.

This clonotype came up a few times. The chain is built from TRBV14 and TRBJ2-5, with TRBD1 matching 8 bases. The CDR3 runs 16 residues. The trim removed 2 bases at V and 5 bases at J, leaving 10 bases unmatched. Germline values: CDR1 SGHDN, CDR2 FVKESK. CDR3 in DNA: TGTGCCAGCAGCCAACCGTTCAGGGGGCGCTTGGAGACCCAGTACTTC. It specifies CASSQPFRGRLETQYF.

The V and J genes are TRBV5-1 and TRBJ1-6, with D possibly matching TRBD1 (6 bases). In germline, CDR1 is SGHRS, CDR2 YFSETQ. CDR3 length equals 19 residues. V shed 1 base and J shed 0 bases, with 17 bases lying between them. The chain's CDR3 is CASSLRQDPKLSYNSPLHF. The CDR3 DNA sequence: TGCGCCAGCAGCTTGCGACAGGATCCAAAACTCTCCTATAATTCACCCCTCCACTTT.

Points on this clonotype: The junction differs from germline at one of its ends, possibly a read error. The chain couples TRBV7-2 to TRBJ2-3; tentative D call: TRBD2 (6 bases). This CDR3 has 15 residues. Germline lookup yields CDR1 SGHTA and CDR2 FQGNSA. CDR3 DNA sequence: TGTGCCAGCACGCGGGACTCCTATAGGGCAGATACGCAGTGTTTT. Protein: CASTRDSYRADTQCF.

V usage is TRBV15 and J usage is TRBJ1-5, with 9 bases that match TRBD1. CDR3 length: 14 residues. V trimming: 4 bases; J trimming: 5 bases; junction bases outside the gene matches: 3. In germline, CDR1 is LNHNV, CDR2 YYDKDF (reference sequence). CDR3 residues: CATSTDRGHQPQHF. CDR3 coding DNA: TGTGCCACCAGCACGGACAGGGGCCATCAGCCCCAGCATTTT.

In this sample, this clonotype turned up once. The chain joins TRBV7-9 to TRBJ1-1; D remains ambiguous. CDR1 and CDR2 (germline): SEHNR, FQNEAQ (reference sequence). CDR3 length: 15 residues. Between the trimmed V and J ends, which lost 5 bases and 1 base, there was a span of 14 bases. CDR3 in amino acids: CASSPPGTQNTEAFF. CDR3 nucleotide sequence: TGTGCCAGCAGCCCCCCGGGCACTCAGAACACTGAAGCTTTCTTT.

The V and J genes are TRBV5-1 and TRBJ2-2; 9 bases line up with TRBD2. In germline, CDR1 is SGHRS, CDR2 YFSETQ. V shed 5 bases, J shed 0 bases, and the junction held 5 bases outside the gene matches. This CDR3 has 16 residues. Here the CDR3 DNA reads TGCGCCAGCAGAGTAGCGGGAGAGACGAACACCGGGGAGCTGTTTTTT. It translates to CASRVAGETNTGELFF.

This clonotype was counted only a few times. The chain has TRBV15 and TRBJ2-1, with TRBD1 matching 9 bases. Germline CDR1 LNHNV, CDR2 YYDKDF (reference sequence). The trim removed 5 bases at V and 5 bases at J, leaving 4 bases unmatched. This CDR3 is built from 14 residues. In DNA, the CDR3 is TGTGCCACCAGCCCGCGGACAGGGGACAATGAGCAGTTCTTC. Translating gives CATSPRTGDNEQFF. The full variable domain, rest sourced from reference TRBV15 and TRBJ2-1, is DAMVIQNPRYQVTQFGKPVTLSCSQTLNHNVMYWYQQKSSQAPKLLFHYYDKDFNNEADTPDNFQSRRPNTSFCFLDIRSPGLGDTAMYLCATSPRTGDNEQFFGPGTRLTVL.

This chain links TRBV29-1 with TRBJ2-1; maybe TRBD1 (8 bases). In germline, CDR1 is SQVTM, CDR2 ANQGSEA. Between the trimmed V and J ends, which lost 4 bases and 8 bases, there was a span of 12 bases. The CDR3 has 12 residues. The CDR3 here is CSVGTGGDEQFF. DNA of the CDR3: TGCAGCGTTGGTACAGGGGGGGATGAGCAGTTCTTC.

J is TRBJ2-7 and V is TRBV29-1; 9 bases line up with TRBD2. Looked up from germline, CDR1 is SQVTM and CDR2 is ANQGSEA. CDR3 length: 13 amino acids. Germline trimming cut 5 bases from V and 2 bases from J; bases unmatched to any gene: 4. The CDR3 region is CSVSPSGTYEQYF. In nucleotides, the CDR3 is TGCAGCGTTAGCCCTAGCGGGACCTACGAGCAGTACTTC.

CDR3 amino acids: CATSALGTPTYEQYF. DNA for the CDR3: TGTGCCACCAGCGCCCTAGGGACACCCACCTACGAGCAGTACTTC. This sequence joins TRBV15 and TRBJ2-7, with a weak D call TRBD1 (6 bases). This CDR3 contains 15 residues. Germline V gene sequence: CDR1 LNHNV, CDR2 YYDKDF (reference sequence). The V end lost 5 bases, the J end lost 2 bases, and 16 bases lay between the germline ends.

V gene TRBV29-1 combines with J gene TRBJ1-2, with D unresolved. The CDR3 covers 12 residues. V was cut by 7 bases and J by 2 bases, with 11 bases left in between. Germline V lookup: CDR1 SQVTM, CDR2 ANQGSEA. The CDR3: CSGFRENYGYTF. In nucleotides, the CDR3 is TGCAGCGGATTCCGGGAGAACTATGGCTACACCTTC.

This chain connects TRBV29-1 to TRBJ1-1; perhaps TRBD1 as D (6 bases). Germline CDR1 and CDR2: SQVTM and ANQGSEA. CDR3 length: 13 amino acids. Trimming left V 3 bases short and J 1 base short, with 9 bases between. CDR3 bases: TGCAGCGTTGACGTAGGGGGGAACACTGAAGCTTTCTTT. It encodes CSVDVGGNTEAFF.

For the CDR3, the DNA is TGTGCCAGCACCAACCGAGCCCTCTCTTCTGGTGAGCAGTTCTTC. Translating it yields CASTNRALSSGEQFF. This chain connects TRBV11-1 to TRBJ2-1; D is undetermined. The CDR3 sequence is 15 residues long. Trimming shortened V by 7 bases and J by 9 bases, and 22 bases separated the two germline ends. The germline V gene has CDR1 SGHAT and CDR2 FQDESV (reference sequence).

The chain carries TRBV10-3 and TRBJ1-5; 8 bases fit TRBD1. Germline values: CDR1 ENHRY, CDR2 SYGVKD. V gave up 4 bases and J gave up 7 bases; unmatched junction bases: 15. The CDR3 contains 17 residues. For the CDR3, the DNA is TGTGCCATCAGTGGGGGCAGGGGGCTCGGATTGGGACAGCCCCAGCATTTT. Residues: CAISGGRGLGLGQPQHF.

There are a few counts of this clonotype. The chain combines TRBV4-2 with TRBJ2-7; TRBD1 aligns across 7 bases. This CDR3 contains 15 residues. With V trimmed by 1 base and J by 5 bases, 8 bases remained unmatched. Germline CDR1 LGHNA, CDR2 YNFKEQ. In DNA, the CDR3 is TGTGCCAGCAGCCAAGTGATGGGACAGAGTAACGAGCAGTACTTC. It codes for CASSQVMGQSNEQYF.

The CDR3 DNA sequence: TGTGCCAGCAGAGGACTCCCCCAAGAGACCCAGTACTTC. This sequence encodes CASRGLPQETQYF. This chain uses TRBV6-2 or TRBV6-3 with TRBJ2-5; possibly TRBD2 for D (5 bases). CDR1 MNHEY and CDR2 SVGEGT come from the germline V gene. The CDR3 runs to 13 residues. The V end lost 6 bases, the J end lost 1 base, and 9 bases lay between the germline ends.

This sequence joins TRBV18 and TRBJ2-7, with D unclear. V dropped 0 bases and J dropped 4 bases, with 10 bases sitting between them. CDR1 is KGHSH and CDR2 is LQKENI in the germline V gene. This CDR3 is 14 amino acids long. CDR3: CASSPPTQKYEQYF. As DNA, the CDR3 is TGTGCCAGCTCACCACCTACCCAAAAATACGAGCAGTACTTC. Filled out from reference TRBV18 and TRBJ2-7, the complete variable domain reads NAGVMQNPRHLVRRRGQEARLRCSPMKGHSHVYWYRQLPEEGLKFMVYLQKENIIDESGMPKERFSAEFPKEGPSILRIQQVVRGDSAAYFCASSPPTQKYEQYFGPGTRLTVT.

This clonotype has more than one count but fewer than ten. The V and J genes are TRBV7-6 and TRBJ2-5; no clear D gene. This CDR3 has 14 residues. Germline CDR1 and CDR2: SGHVS and FNYEAQ. V lost 4 bases, J lost 0 bases, and 9 bases lay in between. This CDR3 is CASSSGPYQETQYF. DNA of the CDR3: TGTGCCAGCAGCTCTGGGCCGTACCAAGAGACCCAGTACTTC. The full variable domain, its missing parts supplied by reference TRBV7-6 and TRBJ2-5, is GAGVSQSPRYKVTKRGQDVALRCDPISGHVSLYWYRQALGQGPEFLTYFNYEAQQDKSGLPNDRFSAERPEGSISTLTIQRTEQRDSAMYRCASSSGPYQETQYFGPGTRLLVL.

CDR3 loop: CASSLTWAIADEQFF. CDR3 bases: TGTGCCAGCAGCTTAACGTGGGCCATTGCAGATGAGCAGTTCTTC. V usage is TRBV7-3 and J usage is TRBJ2-1; D not certain. In germline, CDR1 is SGHTA, CDR2 FQGTGA. This CDR3 spans 15 amino acids. The V and J ends lost 0 bases and 8 bases respectively, with 14 bases between them.